The clone carrying this TCR beta chain is medium-sized. Its cognate antigen is unknown. The V and J ends lost 0 bases and 1 base respectively, with 9 bases between them. The CDR3 is made up of 15 amino acids. In germline, CDR1 is PRHDT, CDR2 FYEKMQ (reference sequence). This entry comes from a study of T cell repertoires in aging, cancer and after chemotherapy. Regarding the study as a whole: Compared with age-matched healthy donors, untreated hematological or solid cancer patients showed higher blood TCR clonality. Healthy donors lost TCR diversity with age mainly through richness, cancer patients through richness and evenness. Rebound thymic output was suggested by rising median generation probability during chemotherapy in each cancer cohort.

A mixed TRB-A/B primer pool amplified rearranged TRB by multiplex touch-down PCR. TCRdb itself ran the multiplex PCR reads through MiXCR, one entry per CDR3 protein. The sample has more than 8,500 distinct CDR3 sequences; under 45% are singletons. Peripheral blood genomic DNA, not sorted cells or RNA, was the template. This TCR was recovered from a human donor in good health. This chain connects TRBV13 to TRBJ2-5; D call uncertain. The sample was blood. The CDR3 nucleotides read TGTGCCAGCAGCTTAGGAGGGCCCGCCCAAGAGACCCAGTACTTC. Protein: CASSLGGPAQETQYF.